One and the same sample provided the 2 T cell receptor beta chains below, sequenced in a study of cytotoxic CD8 clonotypes in ibrutinib-treated CLL. Method: immunoSEQ multiplex PCR; TCRdb's copy keeps in-frame clones and lacks some. The table records some 160,000 clones, 81% of them present only once. This specimen was PBMCs, taken after 12 months of ibrutinib treatment. Source of these receptors: a human donor with chronic lymphocytic leukemia.

V is TRBV7-9 and J is TRBJ1-1, with 7 bases fitting TRBD1. CDR1 is SEHNR, CDR2 FQNEAQ, per germline (reference sequence). V shed 5 bases, J shed 4 bases, and the junction held 7 bases outside the gene matches. The CDR3 runs 14 residues. CDR3 amino acids: CASSPHRGGTEAFF. The CDR3 bases are TGTGCCAGCAGCCCTCACAGGGGTGGCACTGAAGCTTTCTTT.

There are a few counts of this clone. The V call is TRBV11-2, the J call TRBJ2-2, with a tentative D call TRBD2 (7 bases). Germline lookup yields CDR1 SGHAT and CDR2 FQNNGV. V was cut by 5 bases and J by 0 bases, with 13 bases left in between. This CDR3 is 16 amino acids long. This CDR3 reads CASSPAGQPNTGELFF. In DNA, the CDR3 is TGTGCCAGCAGCCCAGCGGGACAACCGAACACCGGGGAGCTGTTTTTT.